This TCR beta chain emerged from a study of T cell repertoires in cytomegalovirus infection. Study-wide background: In public TCR beta signatures, there were indications of both CMV infection and matching HLA type.

Details on this clonotype: Antigen unknown.

Findings of the study overall: Pooled public TCR beta family frequency picked out CMV carriers with the relevant HLA. Dominant in the ex vivo response were TCR beta clonotypes restricted by HLA-C and specific for CMV.

The V end was cut by 6 bases, the J end by 5 bases, with 16 bases between. CDR1 is SGHTA and CDR2 is FQGNSA in the germline V gene. The CDR3 spans 14 residues. Each CDR3 protein is one row after TCRdb ran MiXCR on the reads. The data contain about 260,000 distinct CDR3 sequences, roughly an eighth of them singletons. Sequencing was done on a sample of PBMCs. The receptor comes from a human donor in good health (CMV status not recorded). Some clones in this sample may be carry-over from other donors' samples. J is TRBJ1-2 and V is TRBV7-2; the D gene is possibly TRBD1 (5 bases). The CDR3 region is CASRPGGIEYGYTF. CDR3 bases: TGTGCCAGCAGGCCGGGGGGGATCGAATATGGCTACACCTTC.